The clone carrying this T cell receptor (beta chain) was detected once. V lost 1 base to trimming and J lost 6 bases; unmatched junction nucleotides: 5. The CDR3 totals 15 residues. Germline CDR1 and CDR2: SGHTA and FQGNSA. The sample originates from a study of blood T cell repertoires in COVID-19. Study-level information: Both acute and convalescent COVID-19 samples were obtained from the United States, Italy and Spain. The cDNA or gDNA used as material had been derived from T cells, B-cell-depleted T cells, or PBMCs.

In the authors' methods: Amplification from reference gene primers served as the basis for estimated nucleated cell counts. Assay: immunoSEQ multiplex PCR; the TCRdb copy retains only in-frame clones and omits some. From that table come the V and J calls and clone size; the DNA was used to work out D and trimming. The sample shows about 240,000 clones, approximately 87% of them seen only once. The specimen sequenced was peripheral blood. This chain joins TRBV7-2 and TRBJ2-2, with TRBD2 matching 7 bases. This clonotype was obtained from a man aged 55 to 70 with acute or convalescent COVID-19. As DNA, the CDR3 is TGTGCCAGCAGCTTAGAGGCGGGAGTGGCCGGGGAGCTGTTTTTT. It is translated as CASSLEAGVAGELFF.